The following is a TCR beta chain sequence with its context. Its target is unknown. The data were taken from a study of CD8 T cells in ankylosing spondylitis. Points from the study as a whole: Matched ankylosing spondylitis synovial fluid reportedly showed significant enrichment of disease-linked clones. Eight highly homologous variants formed a TCR beta motif that appeared characteristic of ankylosing spondylitis blood.

The V gene end was trimmed by 0 bases and the J gene end by 8 bases; junction bases not matched to a gene: 4. The CDR3 has 14 amino acids. The germline CDR1 and CDR2 sequences are SGDLS and YYNGEE. TCR beta libraries were made by quantitative 5'-RACE with molecular barcodes. TCRdb passed the 5' RACE reads through MiXCR, listing each CDR3 protein once. Here the sample spans fewer than 500,000 distinct CDR3 sequences, 20% to 25% being singletons. The sample consisted of blood, either unsorted or a sorted T cell fraction (not recorded which). The J gene is TRBJ1-3, the V gene TRBV9, with TRBD1 identical over 8 bases. This clonotype was sampled from a male donor with ankylosing spondylitis. CDR3: CASSVESGGYTIYF. The CDR3 nucleotides read TGTGCCAGCAGCGTAGAGTCAGGGGGCTACACCATATATTTT.